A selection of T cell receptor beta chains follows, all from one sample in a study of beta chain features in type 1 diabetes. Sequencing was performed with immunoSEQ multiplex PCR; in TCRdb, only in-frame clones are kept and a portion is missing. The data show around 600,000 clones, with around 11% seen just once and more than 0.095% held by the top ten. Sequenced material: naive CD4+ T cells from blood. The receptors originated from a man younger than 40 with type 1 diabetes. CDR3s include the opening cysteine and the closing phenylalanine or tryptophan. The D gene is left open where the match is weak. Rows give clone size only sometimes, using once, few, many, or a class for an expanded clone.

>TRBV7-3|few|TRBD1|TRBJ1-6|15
CASSSSGQGNSPLHF
TGTGCCAGCAGCTCCTCGGGACAGGGGAATTCACCCCTCCACTTT
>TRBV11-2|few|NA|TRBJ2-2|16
CASSARQGLLTGELFF
TGTGCCAGCAGCGCTCGACAGGGACTTTTGACTGGGGAGCTGTTTTTT
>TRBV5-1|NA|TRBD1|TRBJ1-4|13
CASSLGTDEKLFF
TGCGCCAGCAGCTTAGGGACAGATGAAAAACTGTTTTTT
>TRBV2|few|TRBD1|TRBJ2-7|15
CASSQGQGGTYEQYF
TGTGCCAGCAGCCAAGGACAGGGAGGAACCTACGAGCAGTACTTC
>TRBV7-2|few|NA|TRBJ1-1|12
CASSRRNTEAFF
TGTGCCAGCAGCCGCAGGAACACTGAAGCTTTCTTT
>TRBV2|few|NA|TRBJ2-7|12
CASSGQIYEQYF
TGTGCCAGCAGTGGACAGATCTACGAGCAGTACTTC
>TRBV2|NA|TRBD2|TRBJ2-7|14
CASRSRGGGHEQYF
TGTGCCAGCAGATCTCGCGGCGGGGGTCACGAGCAGTACTTC
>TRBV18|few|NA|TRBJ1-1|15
CASSPPGEYGTEAFF
TGTGCCAGCTCACCACCGGGAGAATACGGCACTGAAGCTTTCTTT
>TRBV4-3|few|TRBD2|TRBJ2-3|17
CASSQASSSGVGDTQYF
TGCGCCAGCAGCCAAGCGAGCTCTAGCGGGGTCGGGGATACGCAGTATTTT
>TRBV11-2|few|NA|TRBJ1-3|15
CASNQDAISGNTIYF
TGTGCCAGCAACCAAGACGCCATCTCTGGAAACACCATATATTTT
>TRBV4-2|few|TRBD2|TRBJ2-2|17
CASSHPGTSGGAGELFF
TGTGCCAGCAGCCACCCCGGGACTAGCGGGGGGGCAGGGGAGCTGTTTTTT
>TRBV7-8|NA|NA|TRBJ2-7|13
CASSHTVLYEQYF
TGTGCCAGCAGCCATACAGTGCTCTACGAGCAGTACTTC
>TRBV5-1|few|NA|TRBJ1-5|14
CASSLDPNNQPQHF
TGCGCCAGCAGCTTGGACCCGAACAATCAGCCCCAGCATTTT
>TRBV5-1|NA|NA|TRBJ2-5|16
CASSLGISGYQETQYF
TGCGCCAGCAGCTTGGGGATTTCGGGCTATCAAGAGACCCAGTACTTC
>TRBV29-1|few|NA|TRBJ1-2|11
CSVEQGYGYTF
TGCAGCGTAGAACAGGGTTATGGCTACACCTTC
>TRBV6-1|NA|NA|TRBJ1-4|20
CASSEARFSGAGLTNEKLFF
TGTGCCAGCAGTGAAGCGCGATTTTCGGGGGCAGGGTTAACTAATGAAAAACTGTTTTTT
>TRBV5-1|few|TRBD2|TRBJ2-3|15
CASSLTSGYTDTQYF
TGCGCCAGCAGCCTTACTAGCGGATACACAGATACGCAGTATTTT
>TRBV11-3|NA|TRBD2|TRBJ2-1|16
CASSSGTSGAYNEQFF
TGTGCCAGCAGCTCGGGGACTAGCGGGGCTTACAATGAGCAGTTCTTC
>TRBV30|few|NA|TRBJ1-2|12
CAWSVQGYGYTF
TGTGCCTGGAGTGTACAGGGATATGGCTACACCTTC
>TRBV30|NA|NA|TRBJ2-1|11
CAWSRQNEQFF
TGTGCCTGGAGTCGTCAAAATGAGCAGTTCTTC
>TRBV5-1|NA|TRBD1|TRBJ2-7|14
CASQPGQGTYEQYF
TGCGCCAGTCAACCGGGACAGGGGACCTACGAGCAGTACTTC
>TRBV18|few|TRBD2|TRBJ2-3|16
CASSPFRAGNSDTQYF
TGTGCCAGCTCACCTTTCCGAGCGGGGAACTCAGATACGCAGTATTTT
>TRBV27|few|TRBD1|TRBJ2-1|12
CASSHDRGEQFF
TGTGCCAGCAGTCACGACAGGGGTGAGCAGTTCTTC
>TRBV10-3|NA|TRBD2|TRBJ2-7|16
CAISESTGLAGHQQYF
TGTGCCATCAGTGAGTCGACGGGACTAGCGGGGCATCAGCAGTACTTC
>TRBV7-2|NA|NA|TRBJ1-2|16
CASSLAYGRANYGYTF
TGCGCCAGCAGCTTAGCGTACGGGCGAGCTAACTATGGCTACACCTTC
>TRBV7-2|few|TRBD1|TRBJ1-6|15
CASSKQGARNSPLHF
TGTGCCAGCAGCAAACAGGGGGCACGTAATTCACCCCTCCACTTT
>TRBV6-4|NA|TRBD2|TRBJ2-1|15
CASSLGTSGYNEQFF
TGTGCCAGCAGCCTCGGGACTAGCGGGTACAATGAGCAGTTCTTC
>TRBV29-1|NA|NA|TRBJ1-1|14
CSVGPGRENTEAFF
TGCAGCGTCGGCCCGGGACGGGAGAACACTGAAGCTTTCTTT